This T cell receptor beta chain was sequenced in a study of blood T cell repertoires in COVID-19. TCRdb's table, derived via immunoSEQ multiplex PCR, lists solely in-frame clones and lacks some. The table lists around 400,000 clones, 70% to 90% of them singletons. The germline gives CDR1 SGHTA, CDR2 FQGNSA. V was clipped by 2 bases and J by 4 bases, with 8 bases between them. The CDR3 is made up of 13 amino acids. What was sequenced was peripheral blood. The rearrangement links TRBV7-2 to TRBJ1-2, with D uncertain. This TCR was sampled from a woman aged 55-69 years with COVID-19, enrolled during active disease. The CDR3 coding sequence is TGTGCCAGCAGCTTAACTTCACTCTATGGCTACACCTTC. This gives the protein CASSLTSLYGYTF.